What follows are 12 T cell receptor beta chains derived from one specimen sequenced in a study of Ad26.COV2.S vaccination and SARS-CoV-2 variants. Generated by immunoSEQ multiplex PCR, the TCRdb table keeps only in-frame clones and is missing some. The sample contains 510,000 or so clones, 70% to 90% of which appear only once. Regarding treatment: around 19 received Ad26.COV2.S at low or high dose, single or two shots; 5 received placebo; per-sample allocation not given. At day 63 after the first vaccine or placebo injection, samples were drawn. This material consisted of peripheral blood, taken in a trial of Ad26.COV2.S vaccine versus placebo. These receptors came from a person between 18 and 65 years old who received the Ad26.COV2.S COVID-19 vaccine or a placebo.

This clone was seen more than once but under ten times. V gene TRBV5-1 combines with J gene TRBJ2-1, with TRBD1 identical over 7 bases. Germline lookup yields CDR1 SGHRS and CDR2 YFSETQ. There are 14 residues in the CDR3. Trimming removed 5 bases from V and 8 bases from J; junction bases left unmatched: 10. CDR3 sequence reads: CASSRGGAGDEQFF. Written as DNA, the CDR3 is TGCGCCAGCAGTCGAGGGGGCGCGGGCGATGAGCAGTTCTTC.

This chain uses TRBV11-3 with TRBJ2-2, with TRBD2 matching 11 bases. Germline CDR1 is SGHNT and CDR2 is YENEEA. This CDR3 has 18 amino acids. The junction had 11 bases not matched to a gene; V was cut back by 3 bases and J by 5 bases. The CDR3 loop is CASSFGPLAGGKTGELFF. For the CDR3, the DNA is TGTGCCAGCAGCTTTGGACCGCTAGCGGGAGGAAAGACCGGGGAGCTGTTTTTT.

The chain joins TRBV7-2 to TRBJ2-7, with D uncertain. The CDR3 sequence is 11 residues long. Germline CDR1 reads SGHTA; CDR2 reads FQGNSA. V was shortened by 1 base and J by 10 bases, with 8 bases between the two germline ends. The CDR3 DNA follows: TGTGCCAGCAGCTTAGTGGAAGGACAGTACTTC. Translating it yields CASSLVEGQYF. Supplemented by reference TRBV7-2 and TRBJ2-7, the full variable domain reads GAGVSQSPSNKVTEKGKDVELRCDPISGHTALYWYRQSLGQGLEFLIYFQGNSAPDKSGLPSDRFSAERTGGSVSTLTIQRTQQEDSAVYLCASSLVEGQYFGPGTRLTVT.

The chain uses TRBV4-3 and TRBJ2-1; tentatively, D is TRBD2 (5 bases). Germline V lookup: CDR1 LGHNA, CDR2 YSLEER. V was trimmed by 1 base and J by 0 bases, leaving 13 bases between them. The CDR3 sequence is 17 residues long. The CDR3: CASSQGSFRDSYNEQFF. The DNA for the CDR3 is TGCGCCAGCAGCCAAGGATCCTTCCGGGACTCCTACAATGAGCAGTTCTTC.

The chain has TRBV7-2 and TRBJ2-7; TRBD1 might be the D (5 bases). The CDR3 covers 13 residues. CDR1 is SGHTA and CDR2 is FQGNSA in the germline V gene. The germline V and J ends were trimmed by 2 bases and 5 bases, with 10 bases remaining between them. CDR3 nucleotide sequence: TGTGCCAGCAGCTTACTTAGGGGAAACGAGCAGTACTTC. The encoded protein is CASSLLRGNEQYF.

The rearrangement links TRBV15 to TRBJ1-4; D remains unclear. The CDR3 sequence is 16 residues long. The ends were cut back, 0 bases at V and 1 base at J, with 9 bases in the middle. In germline, CDR1 is LNHNV, CDR2 YYDKDF (reference sequence). CDR3 protein: CATSRDSRRTNEKLFF. The CDR3 region has the DNA TGTGCCACCAGCAGAGATTCGCGGAGAACTAATGAAAAACTGTTTTTT.

The chain recombines TRBV27 with TRBJ1-5; TRBD1 matches at 8 bases. The CDR3 loop spans 14 amino acids. From germline, CDR1 is MNHEY and CDR2 SMNVEV (reference sequence). Trimming at V came to 6 bases and at J to 4 bases, leaving 5 bases not matched to a gene. In DNA form, the CDR3 reads TGTGCCAGCAGCCAGGACAGGGTGAATCAGCCCCAGCATTTT. Its protein is CASSQDRVNQPQHF.

This chain joins TRBV4-3 and TRBJ2-1, with 10 bases that match TRBD1. The germline V gene encodes CDR1 LGHNA and CDR2 YSLEER. The CDR3 loop spans 19 amino acids. V gave up 0 bases and J gave up 5 bases; unmatched junction bases: 13. The CDR3 region has the DNA TGCGCCAGCAGCCAAGAATGGACAGGGGGACGTTGGGGTAACAATGAGCAGTTCTTC. This codes for CASSQEWTGGRWGNNEQFF.

The chain's CDR3 is CASSQTSNEQFF. CDR3 sequence (DNA): TGTGCCAGCAGTCAGACTAGCAATGAGCAGTTCTTC. This chain joins TRBV12-3 or TRBV12-4 and TRBJ2-1; TRBD2 is a possible D gene (6 bases). The CDR3 is 12 amino acids. V shed 5 bases and J shed 6 bases, with 8 bases lying between them.

This clone has only one observation. The V call is TRBV3-1 (or the pseudogene TRBV3-2), the J call TRBJ2-2; 14 nucleotides align to TRBD2. Trimming removed 0 bases from V and 4 bases from J; junction bases left unmatched: 10. Germline V CDR1 and CDR2: LGHDT, YNNKEL (reference sequence). CDR3 size: 20 residues. CDR3 sequence: CASSQDRRTSGRRFTGELFF. The CDR3 coding sequence is TGTGCCAGCAGCCAAGATCGTCGGACTAGCGGGAGGAGGTTCACCGGGGAGCTGTTTTTT.

This clone has a single count. The chain has TRBV10-3 and TRBJ2-1; TRBD2 agrees at 7 bases. The CDR3 is 13 residues long. Germline CDR1 reads ENHRY; CDR2 reads SYGVKD. Trimming took 8 bases from V and 7 from J; bases not matched to a gene: 8. The DNA of the CDR3 is TGTGCCATCCGGGAGGTTGGGTGGAATGAGCAGTTCTTC. This gives the protein CAIREVGWNEQFF.

The chain joins TRBV30 to TRBJ1-4, with no clear D. The V and J ends lost 6 bases and 5 bases respectively, with 13 bases between them. The CDR3 runs 13 residues. Germline V CDR1 and CDR2: GTSNPN, SVGIG (reference sequence). CDR3 DNA: TGTGCCTGTTCCTCCGGGCGAAATGAAAAACTGTTTTTT. It codes for CACSSGRNEKLFF.